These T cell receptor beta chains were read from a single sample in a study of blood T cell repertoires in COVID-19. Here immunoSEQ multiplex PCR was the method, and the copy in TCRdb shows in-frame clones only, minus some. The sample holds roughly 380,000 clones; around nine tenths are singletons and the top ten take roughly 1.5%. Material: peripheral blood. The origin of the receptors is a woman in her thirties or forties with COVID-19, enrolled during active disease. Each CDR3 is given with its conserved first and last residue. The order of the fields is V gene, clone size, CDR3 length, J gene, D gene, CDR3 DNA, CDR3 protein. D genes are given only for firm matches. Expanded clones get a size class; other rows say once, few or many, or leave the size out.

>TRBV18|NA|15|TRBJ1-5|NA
TGTGCCAGCTCACCGGACAGCTCTAGCAATCAGCCCCAGCATTTT
CASSPDSSSNQPQHF
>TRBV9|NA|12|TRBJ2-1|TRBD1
TGTGCCAGCAGCTCACGACAGGGGGCGCTTCTCTTC
CASSSRQGALLF
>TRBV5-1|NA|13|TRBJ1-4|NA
TGCGCCAGCTCCGGACAGCTGAATGAAAAACTGTTTTTT
CASSGQLNEKLFF
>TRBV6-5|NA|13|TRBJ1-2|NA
TGTGCCAGCAGTGACTCGCTCGGGACAAGCGACACCTTC
CASSDSLGTSDTF
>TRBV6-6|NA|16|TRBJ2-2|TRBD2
TGTGCCAGCAGTTATTTCCGGGACTATCCCACCGGGGAGCTGTTTTTT
CASSYFRDYPTGELFF
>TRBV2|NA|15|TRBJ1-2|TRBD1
TGTGCCAGCGGCCACGAACAGGGGGTATTCTATGGCTACACCTTC
CASGHEQGVFYGYTF
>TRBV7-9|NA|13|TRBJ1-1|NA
TGTGCCAGCAGCTTAGAACATCAGGCTGGGGCTTTCTTT
CASSLEHQAGAFF
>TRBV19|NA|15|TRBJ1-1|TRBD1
TGTGCCAGTATTTCCTCCGGACAGGGGGTCACTGAAGCTTTCTTT
CASISSGQGVTEAFF
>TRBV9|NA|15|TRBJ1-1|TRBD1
TGTGCCAGCAGCAGGGGGCGGAATATGAACACTGAAGCTTTCTTT
CASSRGRNMNTEAFF
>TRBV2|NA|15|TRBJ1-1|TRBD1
TGTGCCAGCAGACGACAGGGATACGGTGGCACTGAAGCTTTCTTT
CASRRQGYGGTEAFF
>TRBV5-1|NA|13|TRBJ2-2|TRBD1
TGCGCCATCGGGACAGCGAACACCGGGGAGCTGTTTTTT
CAIGTANTGELFF
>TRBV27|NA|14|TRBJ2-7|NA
TGTGCCAGCAGTTTATCCGTAGTTTCCTACGAGCAGTACTTC
CASSLSVVSYEQYF
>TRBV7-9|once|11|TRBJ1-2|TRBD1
TGTGCCAGCGGGACAGTCTATGGCTACACCTTC
CASGTVYGYTF
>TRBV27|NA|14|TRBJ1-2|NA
TGTGCCAGCAGTTTACTCGGGGGATCCTATGGCTACACCTTC
CASSLLGGSYGYTF
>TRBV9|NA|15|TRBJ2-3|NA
TGTGCCAGCAGCGTAGCCCTCCTAGCTTCAGATACGCAGTATTTT
CASSVALLASDTQYF
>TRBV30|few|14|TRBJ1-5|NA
TGTGCCTGGAGCGGGGGGGGATCTAACCAGCCCCAGCATTTT
CAWSGGGSNQPQHF
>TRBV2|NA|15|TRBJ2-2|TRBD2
TGTGCCAGCCTGAGGAGCGGGAGGGCCGGTGGGGAGCTGTTTTTT
CASLRSGRAGGELFF
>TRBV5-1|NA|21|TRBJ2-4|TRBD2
TGCGCCAGCAGCTCCCTTCATGGACTAGCGGGGGGAGGGGCAGCCAAAAACATTCAGTACTTC
CASSSLHGLAGGGAAKNIQYF